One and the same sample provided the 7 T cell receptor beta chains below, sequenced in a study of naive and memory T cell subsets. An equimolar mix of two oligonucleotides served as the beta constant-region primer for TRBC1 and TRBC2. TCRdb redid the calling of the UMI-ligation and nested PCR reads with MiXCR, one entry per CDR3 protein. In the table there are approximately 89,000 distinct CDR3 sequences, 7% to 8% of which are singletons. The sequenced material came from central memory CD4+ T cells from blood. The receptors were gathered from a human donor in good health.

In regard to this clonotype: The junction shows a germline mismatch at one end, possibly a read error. CDR3 sequence: CAISDPGTASYEQNF. The CDR3 DNA reads TGTGCCATCAGTGATCCCGGGACGGCAAGCTACGAGCAGAACTTC. The chain carries TRBV10-3 and TRBJ2-7, with D perhaps matching TRBD1 or TRBD2 (5 bases each). The CDR3 covers 15 residues. Germline CDR1 reads ENHRY; CDR2 reads SYGVKD.

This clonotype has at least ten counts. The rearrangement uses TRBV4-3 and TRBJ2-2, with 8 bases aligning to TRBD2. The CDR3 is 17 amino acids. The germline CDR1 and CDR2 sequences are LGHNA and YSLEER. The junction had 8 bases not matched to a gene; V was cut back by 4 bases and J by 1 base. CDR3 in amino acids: CASSRSAAGGNTGELFF. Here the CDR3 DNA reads TGCGCCAGCAGCCGCTCCGCGGCGGGGGGGAACACCGGGGAGCTGTTTTTT.

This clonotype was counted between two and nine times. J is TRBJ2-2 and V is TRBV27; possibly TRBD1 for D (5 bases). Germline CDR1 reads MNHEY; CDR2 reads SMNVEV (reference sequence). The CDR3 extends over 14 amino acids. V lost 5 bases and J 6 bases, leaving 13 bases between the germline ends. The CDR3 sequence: CASSPRGAAGELFF. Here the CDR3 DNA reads TGTGCCAGCAGTCCCCGTGGGGCAGCCGGGGAGCTGTTTTTT.

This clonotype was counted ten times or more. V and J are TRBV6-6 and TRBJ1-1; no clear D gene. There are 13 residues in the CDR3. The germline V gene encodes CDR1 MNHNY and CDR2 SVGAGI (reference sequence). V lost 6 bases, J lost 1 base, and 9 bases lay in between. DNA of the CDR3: TGTGCCAGCAGAAAGGGTACGAACACTGAAGCTTTCTTT. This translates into CASRKGTNTEAFF.

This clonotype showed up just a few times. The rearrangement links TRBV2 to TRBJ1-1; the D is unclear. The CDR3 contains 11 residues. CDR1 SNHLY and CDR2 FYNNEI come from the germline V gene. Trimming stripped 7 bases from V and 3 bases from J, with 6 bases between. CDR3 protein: CASTWDTEAFF. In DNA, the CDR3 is TGTGCCAGCACTTGGGACACTGAAGCTTTCTTT.

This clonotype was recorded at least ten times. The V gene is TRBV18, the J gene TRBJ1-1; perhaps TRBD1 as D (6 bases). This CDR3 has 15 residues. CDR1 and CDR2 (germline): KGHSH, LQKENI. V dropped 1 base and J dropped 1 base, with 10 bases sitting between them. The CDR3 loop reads CASSPRVRGNTEAFF. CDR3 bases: TGTGCCAGCTCACCACGGGTCAGGGGGAACACTGAAGCTTTCTTT.

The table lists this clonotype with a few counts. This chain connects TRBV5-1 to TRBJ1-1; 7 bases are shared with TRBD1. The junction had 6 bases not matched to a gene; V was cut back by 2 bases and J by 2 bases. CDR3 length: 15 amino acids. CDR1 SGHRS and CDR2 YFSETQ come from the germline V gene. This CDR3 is CASSLVTGLNTEAFF. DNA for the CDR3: TGCGCCAGCAGCTTAGTGACAGGGTTAAACACTGAAGCTTTCTTT. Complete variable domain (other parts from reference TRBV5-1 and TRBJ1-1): KAGVTQTPRYLIKTRGQQVTLSCSPISGHRSVSWYQQTPGQGLQFLFEYFSETQRNKGNFPGRFSGRQFSNSRSEMNVSTLELGDSALYLCASSLVTGLNTEAFFGQGTRLTVV.